One and the same sample provided the 17 T cell receptor beta chains below, sequenced in a study of blood T cell repertoires in COVID-19. Some clones are missing from TCRdb's copy, which holds only in-frame ones; the method was immunoSEQ multiplex PCR. The table has over 250,000 clones, approximately 90% seen once. Input material: peripheral blood. The receptors stem from a woman aged 50 to 60 with COVID-19, enrolled during active disease.

The chain links TRBV10-3 to TRBJ2-2; TRBD1 might be the D (6 bases). Germline CDR1 is ENHRY and CDR2 is SYGVKD. Trimming took off 3 bases at V and 5 bases at J, with 13 bases between the two ends. This CDR3 region has 15 residues. The CDR3 nucleotides are TGTGCCATCAGTGACAGGGGCGCGATAACCGGGGAGCTGTTTTTT. Encoded protein: CAISDRGAITGELFF.

The chain has TRBV27 and TRBJ2-4; 7 bases map to TRBD1. The CDR3 is 16 amino acids. V shed 2 bases and J 5 bases; nucleotides not matched to a gene: 9. Germline loops: CDR1 MNHEY, CDR2 SMNVEV (reference sequence). In DNA form, the CDR3 reads TGTGCCAGCAGTTTAAGGACAGGAGGTCTCCAAAACATTCAGTACTTC. This encodes CASSLRTGGLQNIQYF.

The V and J genes are TRBV7-2 and TRBJ1-6; 9 nucleotides line up with TRBD1. In germline, CDR1 is SGHTA, CDR2 FQGNSA. This CDR3 spans 16 amino acids. Germline trimming cut 5 bases from V and 4 bases from J; bases unmatched to any gene: 6. CDR3 DNA: TGTGCCAGCAGCCCTAACAGGGGGCTTTATAATTCACCCCTCCACTTT. Translating it yields CASSPNRGLYNSPLHF.

The rearrangement uses TRBV19 and TRBJ1-3, with D possibly matching TRBD1 (5 bases). CDR1 is LNHDA and CDR2 is SQIVND in the germline V gene (reference sequence). This CDR3 spans 12 amino acids. V was shortened by 5 bases and J by 7 bases, with 9 bases between the two germline ends. CDR3 protein: CASSVAGNTIYF. The CDR3, as DNA: TGTGCCAGTAGTGTGGCAGGGAACACCATATATTTT.

CDR3 nucleotide sequence: TGTGCCAGCTCCAGGGGTCAGACCCAGTACTTC. This encodes CASSRGQTQYF. The chain couples TRBV12-3 or TRBV12-4 to TRBJ2-5; D might be TRBD1 (6 bases). This CDR3 is built from 11 residues. V lost 8 bases, J lost 6 bases, and 10 bases lay in between.

The chain carries TRBV6-2 or TRBV6-3 and TRBJ2-1, with TRBD2 identical over 10 bases. This CDR3 contains 15 residues. Losses at the gene ends were 4 bases for V and 6 bases for J; bases not matched to a gene: 6. Germline V CDR1 and CDR2: MNHEY, SVGEGT. CDR3 nucleotide sequence: TGTGCCAGCAGTTCTCGGGGACTAGCGTCCAATGAGCAGTTCTTC. Protein: CASSSRGLASNEQFF.

This chain connects TRBV10-3 to TRBJ1-1; 7 bases agree with TRBD1. The length of the CDR3 is 15 residues. The trim removed 2 bases at V and 1 base at J, leaving 4 bases unmatched. Germline values: CDR1 ENHRY, CDR2 SYGVKD. The CDR3 DNA sequence: TGTGCCATCAGTGAGGCTACAGGGGCGAACACTGAAGCTTTCTTT. Its protein product is CAISEATGANTEAFF.

This clone was detected a few times. The chain couples TRBV10-2 to TRBJ2-7, with 8 bases fitting TRBD2. Germline lookup yields CDR1 WSHSY and CDR2 SAAADI. The CDR3 runs to 13 residues. Trimming cost V 4 bases and J 4 bases; bases outside gene matches: 3. The CDR3 DNA follows: TGCGCCAGCAGTGGGACTAGCAAGTACGAGCAGTACTTC. Translating it yields CASSGTSKYEQYF.

This clone was seen just once. V gene TRBV7-9 combines with J gene TRBJ2-7; 9 bases align to TRBD1. The CDR3 consists of 14 residues. Germline CDR1 and CDR2: SEHNR and FQNEAQ (reference sequence). V lost 4 bases, J lost 2 bases, and 3 bases stayed unmatched. CDR3: CASSWGQGTYEQYF. The CDR3 DNA sequence: TGTGCCAGCAGCTGGGGACAGGGAACCTACGAGCAGTACTTC.

This sequence joins TRBV10-2 and TRBJ2-1; 7 bases line up with TRBD2. V lost 4 bases and J lost 3; bases outside the gene matches: 9. CDR1 and CDR2 from the germline V gene are WSHSY and SAAADI. This CDR3 is 16 amino acids long. CDR3 nucleotides: TGCGCCAGCAGTGCCGGGATAGCGGGCGGCTACAATGAGCAGTTCTTC. Translating it yields CASSAGIAGGYNEQFF.

The chain has TRBV29-1 and TRBJ2-7, with 10 bases matching TRBD2. Unmatched junction bases numbered 20, after V lost 6 bases and J lost 6 bases. This CDR3 is 17 amino acids long. The germline CDR1 and CDR2 sequences are SQVTM and ANQGSEA. The CDR3 nucleotides are TGCAGCGTGGCGGGGGCTAGCGGGAGCCAGACCCTTGGCGAGCAGTACTTC. Its protein product is CSVAGASGSQTLGEQYF.

The V and J genes are TRBV6-4 and TRBJ1-2, with 7 positions matching TRBD1. Trimming cost V 3 bases and J 2 bases; bases outside gene matches: 6. Germline V gives CDR1 MRHNA, CDR2 SNTAGT. This CDR3 is built from 15 residues. CDR3 in DNA: TGTGCCAGCAGTGATCGAGGGGGCTTGAACTATGGCTACACCTTC. Its protein product is CASSDRGGLNYGYTF.

This sequence joins TRBV11-2 and TRBJ1-2; TRBD1 is a possible D gene (6 bases). This CDR3 has 14 amino acids. Trimming removed 8 bases at V and 2 bases at J, with 15 bases between. The germline CDR1 and CDR2 sequences are SGHAT and FQNNGV. Here the CDR3 DNA reads TGTGCCAGCGCTGGACAGCTCGTAAACTATGGCTACACCTTC. It encodes CASAGQLVNYGYTF.

This clone came up once. This chain links TRBV15 with TRBJ2-7; D might be TRBD1 (6 bases). The CDR3 has 14 residues. Germline V lookup: CDR1 LNHNV, CDR2 YYDKDF (reference sequence). V was shortened by 6 bases and J by 7 bases, with 19 bases between the two germline ends. CDR3 amino acids: CATRGRGDEREQYF. CDR3 DNA: TGTGCCACCAGGGGCAGGGGTGACGAGAGGGAGCAGTACTTC.

This sequence joins TRBV10-2 and TRBJ2-1; no clear D. Trimming cost V 2 bases and J 13 bases, with 12 bases left between them. Germline lookup yields CDR1 WSHSY and CDR2 SAAADI. CDR3 length equals 12 residues. The CDR3 bases are TGCGCCAGCAGTGAGGGGCACTTACAACAGTTCTTC. Residues: CASSEGHLQQFF.

A single count supports this clone. V and J are TRBV11-2 and TRBJ2-7; a weak D match, TRBD1 (7 bases). V was cut by 5 bases and J by 5 bases, with 19 bases left in between. CDR1 and CDR2 from the germline V gene are SGHAT and FQNNGV. The CDR3 loop spans 15 amino acids. The CDR3 sequence: CASSALNQGGHEQYF. The CDR3 DNA is TGTGCCAGCAGCGCCCTAAACCAGGGGGGCCACGAGCAGTACTTC.

This chain links TRBV19 with TRBJ2-5; 16 bases line up with TRBD2. The CDR3 runs 17 residues. With 5 bases clipped from V and 5 bases from J, the junction kept 8 bases outside the gene matches. Germline values: CDR1 LNHDA, CDR2 SQIVND (reference sequence). The chain's CDR3 is CASSAMGLAGGPETQYF. CDR3 bases: TGTGCCAGTAGTGCCATGGGACTAGCGGGAGGGCCGGAGACCCAGTACTTC. Variable domain in full (rest from reference TRBV19 and TRBJ2-5): DGGITQSPKYLFRKEGQNVTLSCEQNLNHDAMYWYRQDPGQGLRLIYYSQIVNDFQKGDIAEGYSVSREKKESFPLTVTSAQKNPTAFYLCASSAMGLAGGPETQYFGPGTRLLVL.